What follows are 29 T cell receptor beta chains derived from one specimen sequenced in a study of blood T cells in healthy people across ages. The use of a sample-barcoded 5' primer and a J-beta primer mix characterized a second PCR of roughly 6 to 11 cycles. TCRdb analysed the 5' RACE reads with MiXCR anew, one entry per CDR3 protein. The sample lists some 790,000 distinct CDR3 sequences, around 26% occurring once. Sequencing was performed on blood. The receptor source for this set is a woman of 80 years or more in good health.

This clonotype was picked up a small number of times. The DNA for the CDR3 is TGTGCCAGCAGCTTAGTTTTTAGCGGCTCATACGAGCAGTACTTC. Protein sequence: CASSLVFSGSYEQYF. The chain recombines TRBV7-2 with TRBJ2-7, with a possible D match to TRBD2 (6 bases). From germline, CDR1 is SGHTA and CDR2 FQGNSA. Trimming removed 1 base from V and 4 bases from J, with 14 bases in between. CDR3 size: 15 residues.

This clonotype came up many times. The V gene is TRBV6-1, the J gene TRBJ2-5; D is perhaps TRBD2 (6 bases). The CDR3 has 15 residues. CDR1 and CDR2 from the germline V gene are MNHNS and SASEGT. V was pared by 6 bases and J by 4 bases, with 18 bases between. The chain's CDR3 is CASSGGTPLRETQYF. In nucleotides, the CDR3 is TGTGCCAGCAGCGGAGGGACTCCTCTACGAGAGACCCAGTACTTC.

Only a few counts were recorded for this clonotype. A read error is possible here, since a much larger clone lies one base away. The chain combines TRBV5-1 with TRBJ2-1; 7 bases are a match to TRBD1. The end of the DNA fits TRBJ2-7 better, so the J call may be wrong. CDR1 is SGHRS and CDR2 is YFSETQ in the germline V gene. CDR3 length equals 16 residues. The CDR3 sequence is CASSPKTGSSYNEQYF. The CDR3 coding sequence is TGCGCCAGCAGCCCCAAGACAGGGAGCTCCTACAATGAGCAGTACTTC.

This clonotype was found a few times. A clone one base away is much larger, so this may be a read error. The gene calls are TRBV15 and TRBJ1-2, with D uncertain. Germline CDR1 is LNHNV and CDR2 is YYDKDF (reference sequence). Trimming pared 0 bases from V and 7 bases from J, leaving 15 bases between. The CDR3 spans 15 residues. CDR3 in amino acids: CATSRDLERVCGYTF. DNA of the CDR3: TGTGCCACCAGCAGAGATCTTGAGAGAGTATGTGGCTACACCTTC.

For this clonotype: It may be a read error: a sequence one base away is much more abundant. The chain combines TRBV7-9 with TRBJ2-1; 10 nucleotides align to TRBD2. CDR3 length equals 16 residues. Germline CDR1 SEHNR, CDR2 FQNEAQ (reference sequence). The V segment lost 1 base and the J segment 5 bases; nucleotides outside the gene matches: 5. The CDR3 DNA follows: TGTGCCAGCAGCTTAGTGAAGCGGGGGGGCCACAATGAGCAGTTCTTC. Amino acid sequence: CASSLVKRGGHNEQFF.

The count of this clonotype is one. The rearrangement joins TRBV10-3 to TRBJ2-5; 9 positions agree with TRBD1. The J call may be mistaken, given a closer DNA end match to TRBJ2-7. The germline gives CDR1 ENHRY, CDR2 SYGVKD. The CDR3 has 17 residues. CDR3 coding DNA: TGTGCCATCAGTGAGTCGCTAGTTCGGGACAGGGCAGACGAGCAGTACTTC. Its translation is CAISESLVRDRADEQYF.

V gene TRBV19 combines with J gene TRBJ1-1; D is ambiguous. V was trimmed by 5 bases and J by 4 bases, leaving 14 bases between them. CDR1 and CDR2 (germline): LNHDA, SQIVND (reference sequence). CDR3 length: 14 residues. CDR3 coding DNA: TGTGCCAGTAGTTCCATAGTACGAACCACTGAAGCTTTCTTT. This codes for CASSSIVRTTEAFF.

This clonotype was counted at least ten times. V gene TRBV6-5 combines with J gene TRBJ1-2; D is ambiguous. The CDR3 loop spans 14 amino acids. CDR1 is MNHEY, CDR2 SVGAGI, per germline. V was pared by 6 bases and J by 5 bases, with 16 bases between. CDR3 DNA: TGTGCCAGCAGATCGGGCGGATCATTGTATGGCTACACCTTC. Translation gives CASRSGGSLYGYTF.

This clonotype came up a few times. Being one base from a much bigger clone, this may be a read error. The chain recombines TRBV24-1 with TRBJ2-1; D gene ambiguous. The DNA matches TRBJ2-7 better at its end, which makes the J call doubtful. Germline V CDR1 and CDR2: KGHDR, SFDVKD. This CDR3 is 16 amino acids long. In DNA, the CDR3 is TGTGCCACCAGTGACCCCTCACGCGGAGCCTACAATGAGCAGTACTTC. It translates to CATSDPSRGAYNEQYF.

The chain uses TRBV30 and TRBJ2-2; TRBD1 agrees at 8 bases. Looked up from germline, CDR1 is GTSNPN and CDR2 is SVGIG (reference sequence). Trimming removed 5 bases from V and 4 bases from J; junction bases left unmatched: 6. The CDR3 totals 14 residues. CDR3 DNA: TGTGCCTGGTCCCTGACAGGGGCCACCGGGGAGCTGTTTTTT. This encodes CAWSLTGATGELFF.

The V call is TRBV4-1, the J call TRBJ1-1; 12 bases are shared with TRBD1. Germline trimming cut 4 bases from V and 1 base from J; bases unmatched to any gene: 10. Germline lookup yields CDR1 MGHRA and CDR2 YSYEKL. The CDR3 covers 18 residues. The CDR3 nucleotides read TGCGCCAGCAGCCCCCAGGTAGGGACAGGGGGCCGGAACACTGAAGCTTTCTTT. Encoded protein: CASSPQVGTGGRNTEAFF.

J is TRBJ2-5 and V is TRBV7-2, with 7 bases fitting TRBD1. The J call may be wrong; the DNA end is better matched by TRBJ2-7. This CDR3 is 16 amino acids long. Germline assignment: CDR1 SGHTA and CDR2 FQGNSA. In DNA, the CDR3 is TGTGCCAGCAGCTTACAATCGGGCAGGGGGACCTACGAGCAGTACTTC. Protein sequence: CASSLQSGRGTYEQYF.

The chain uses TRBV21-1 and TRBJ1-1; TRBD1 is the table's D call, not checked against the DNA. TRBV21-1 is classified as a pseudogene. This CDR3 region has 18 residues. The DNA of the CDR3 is TGTGCCAGCAGTTACCCTTATTCCGGGACAGAAATGAACACTGAAGCTTTCTTT. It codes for CASSYPYSGTEMNTEAFF.

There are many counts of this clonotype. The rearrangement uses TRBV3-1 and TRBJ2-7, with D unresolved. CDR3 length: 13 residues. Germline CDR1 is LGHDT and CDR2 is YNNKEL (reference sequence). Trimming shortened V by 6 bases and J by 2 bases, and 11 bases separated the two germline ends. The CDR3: CASSTAGTYEQYF. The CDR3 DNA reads TGTGCCAGCAGTACTGCCGGTACCTACGAGCAGTACTTC.

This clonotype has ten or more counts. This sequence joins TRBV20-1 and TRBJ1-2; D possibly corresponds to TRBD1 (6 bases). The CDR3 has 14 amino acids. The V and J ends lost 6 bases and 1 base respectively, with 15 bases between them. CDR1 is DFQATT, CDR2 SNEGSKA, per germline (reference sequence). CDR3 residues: CSAPPRGNNYGYTF. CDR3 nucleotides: TGCAGTGCCCCCCCTAGGGGGAATAACTATGGCTACACCTTC.

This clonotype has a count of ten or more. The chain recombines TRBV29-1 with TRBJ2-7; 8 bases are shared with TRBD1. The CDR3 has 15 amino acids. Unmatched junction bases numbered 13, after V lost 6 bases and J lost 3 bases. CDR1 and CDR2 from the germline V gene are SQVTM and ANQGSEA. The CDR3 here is CSVVTGTGGVYEQYF. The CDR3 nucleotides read TGCAGCGTCGTAACCGGGACAGGAGGGGTCTACGAGCAGTACTTC.

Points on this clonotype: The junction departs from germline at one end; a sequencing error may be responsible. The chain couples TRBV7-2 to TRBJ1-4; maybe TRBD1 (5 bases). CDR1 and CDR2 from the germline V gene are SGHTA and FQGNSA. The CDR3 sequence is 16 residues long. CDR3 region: CAGSLGVASGNEKLFF. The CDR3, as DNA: TGTGCCGGCAGCTTAGGGGTGGCTTCGGGTAATGAAAAACTGTTTTTT.

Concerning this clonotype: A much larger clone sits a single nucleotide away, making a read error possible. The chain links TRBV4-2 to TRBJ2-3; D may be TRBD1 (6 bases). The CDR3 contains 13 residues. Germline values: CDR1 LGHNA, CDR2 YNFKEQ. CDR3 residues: CASSPETGDAQYF. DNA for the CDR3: TGTGCCAGCAGCCCGGAGACAGGAGATGCGCAGTATTTT.

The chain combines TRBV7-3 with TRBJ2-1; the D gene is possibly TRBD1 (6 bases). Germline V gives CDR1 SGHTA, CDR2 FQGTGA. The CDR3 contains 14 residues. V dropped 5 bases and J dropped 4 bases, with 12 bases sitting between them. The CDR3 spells CASSGGQPYNEQFF. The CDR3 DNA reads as TGTGCCAGCAGCGGAGGACAGCCATACAATGAGCAGTTCTTC.

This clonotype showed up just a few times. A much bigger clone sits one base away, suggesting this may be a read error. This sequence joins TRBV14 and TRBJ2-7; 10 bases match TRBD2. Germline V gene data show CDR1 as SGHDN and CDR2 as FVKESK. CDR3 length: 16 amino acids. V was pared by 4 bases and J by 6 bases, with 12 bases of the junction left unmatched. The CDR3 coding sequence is TGTGCCAGCAGCCGAACTAGCGGGAACTTTCTATTCGAGCAGTACTTC. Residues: CASSRTSGNFLFEQYF.

CDR3: CASSRSTAGTSVNEQFF. CDR3 DNA: TGTGCCAGCTCACGGTCGACTGCCGGGACTAGCGTCAATGAGCAGTTCTTC. The J gene is TRBJ2-1, the V gene TRBV18; 10 positions match TRBD2. CDR3 length: 17 amino acids. The germline V gene encodes CDR1 KGHSH and CDR2 LQKENI. V shed 4 bases, J shed 6 bases, and the junction held 12 bases outside the gene matches.

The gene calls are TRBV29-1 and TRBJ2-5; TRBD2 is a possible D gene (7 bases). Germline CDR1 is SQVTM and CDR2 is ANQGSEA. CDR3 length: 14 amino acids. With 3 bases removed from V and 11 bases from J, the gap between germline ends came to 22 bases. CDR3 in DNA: TGCAGCGTTGATTGGGGGGGGGCCTACAATGAGCAGTACTTC. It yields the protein CSVDWGGAYNEQYF.

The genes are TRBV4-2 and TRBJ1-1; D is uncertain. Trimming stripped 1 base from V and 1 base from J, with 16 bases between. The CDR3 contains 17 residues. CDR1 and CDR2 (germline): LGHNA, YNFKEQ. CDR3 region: CASSQGGLEPENTEAFF. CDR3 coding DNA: TGTGCCAGCAGCCAAGGCGGCTTGGAGCCCGAGAACACTGAAGCTTTCTTT.

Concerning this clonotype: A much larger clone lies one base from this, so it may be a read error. The CDR3 coding sequence is TGCGCCAGCAGCCGAGAGAGGTCTGCCTATGGCTACACCTTC. Its translation: CASSRERSAYGYTF. The V gene is TRBV4-3, the J gene TRBJ1-2; D remains unclear. The germline V gene has CDR1 LGHNA and CDR2 YSLEER. The CDR3 has 14 residues. Trimming removed 4 bases from V and 4 bases from J, with 13 bases in between.

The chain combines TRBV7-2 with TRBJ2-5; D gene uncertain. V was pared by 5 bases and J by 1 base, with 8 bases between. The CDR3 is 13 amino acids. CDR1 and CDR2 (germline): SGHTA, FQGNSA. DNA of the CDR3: TGTGCCAGCAGCCTAAAAATCCAAGAGACCCAGTACTTC. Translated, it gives CASSLKIQETQYF.

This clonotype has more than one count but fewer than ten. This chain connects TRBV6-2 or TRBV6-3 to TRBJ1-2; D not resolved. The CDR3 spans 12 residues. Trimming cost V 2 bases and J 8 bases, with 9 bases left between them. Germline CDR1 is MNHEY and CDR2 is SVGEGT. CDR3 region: CASSYIPGGYTF. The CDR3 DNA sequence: TGTGCCAGCAGTTACATCCCCGGGGGCTACACCTTC.

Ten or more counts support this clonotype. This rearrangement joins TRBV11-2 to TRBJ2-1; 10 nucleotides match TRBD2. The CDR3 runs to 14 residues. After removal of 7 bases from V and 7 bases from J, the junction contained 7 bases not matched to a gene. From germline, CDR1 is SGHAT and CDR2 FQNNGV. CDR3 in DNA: TGTGCCAGCATCGGGTTAGCGGGGGGTAATGAGCAGTTCTTC. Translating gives CASIGLAGGNEQFF. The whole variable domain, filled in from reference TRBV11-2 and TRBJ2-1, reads EAGVAQSPRYKIIEKRQSVAFWCNPISGHATLYWYQQILGQGPKLLIQFQNNGVVDDSQLPKDRFSAERLKGVDSTLKIQPAKLEDSAVYLCASIGLAGGNEQFFGPGTRLTVL.

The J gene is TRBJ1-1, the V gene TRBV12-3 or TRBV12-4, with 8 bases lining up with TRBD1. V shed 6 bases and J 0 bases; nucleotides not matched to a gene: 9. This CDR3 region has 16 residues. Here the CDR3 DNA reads TGTGCCAGCAGCTCCCAGGGGGCGGTTATGAACACTGAAGCTTTCTTT. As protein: CASSSQGAVMNTEAFF.

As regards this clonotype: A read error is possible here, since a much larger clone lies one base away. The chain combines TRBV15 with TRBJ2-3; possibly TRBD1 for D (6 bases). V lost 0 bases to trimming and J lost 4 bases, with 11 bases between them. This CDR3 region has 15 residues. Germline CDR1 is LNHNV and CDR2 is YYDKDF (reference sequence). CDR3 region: CATSRDMGAADTQYF. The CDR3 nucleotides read TGTGCCACCAGCAGAGATATGGGGGCAGCAGATACGCAGTATTTT.